The rows below give T cell receptor beta chains drawn from one sample of a study of cytomegalovirus exposure and HLA in healthy donors. Generated by immunoSEQ multiplex PCR, the TCRdb table keeps only in-frame clones and is missing some. Of over 100,000 clones in the sample, more than 75% were seen once. What was sequenced was PBMCs. These receptor sequences come from a woman between 18 and 29 years old in good health and CMV-seropositive. CDR3s include the opening cysteine and the closing phenylalanine or tryptophan. Each record gives: clone size, V gene, J gene, CDR3 length, D gene, CDR3 protein, CDR3 DNA. D genes are given only for firm matches. Rows may omit the clone size; those that give it use once, few, many or a size class.

size: NA
V: TRBV11-3
J: TRBJ2-7
length: 12
D: NA
CDR3: CASSLQPREQYF
DNA: TGTGCCAGCAGCTTACAACCTCGGGAGCAGTACTTC

size: NA
V: TRBV6-6
J: TRBJ1-5
length: 14
D: TRBD1
CDR3: CASTSTGANQPQHF
DNA: TGTGCCAGCACGTCCACAGGGGCAAATCAGCCCCAGCATTTT

size: few
V: TRBV9
J: TRBJ1-2
length: 14
D: TRBD1
CDR3: CASSKGQALYGYTF
DNA: TGTGCCAGCAGCAAAGGACAGGCCCTCTATGGCTACACCTTC

size: few
V: TRBV5-6
J: TRBJ1-5
length: 12
D: NA
CDR3: CASSLGQQPQHF
DNA: TGTGCCAGCAGCTTGGGGCAACAGCCCCAGCATTTT

size: NA
V: TRBV13
J: TRBJ1-1
length: 14
D: NA
CDR3: CASSLGRGNTEAFF
DNA: TGTGCCAGCAGCTTAGGGCGAGGGAACACTGAAGCTTTCTTT

size: NA
V: TRBV7-3
J: TRBJ2-1
length: 13
D: NA
CDR3: CASSLTQYNEQFF
DNA: TGTGCCAGCAGCTTAACACAGTACAATGAGCAGTTCTTC

size: NA
V: TRBV29-1
J: TRBJ1-1
length: 13
D: NA
CDR3: CSVESGGQIEAFF
DNA: TGCAGCGTTGAAAGCGGAGGTCAAATTGAAGCTTTCTTT

size: NA
V: TRBV10-1
J: TRBJ2-1
length: 15
D: TRBD2
CDR3: CASPNLWGGYNEQFF
DNA: TGCGCCAGTCCCAACCTTTGGGGGGGCTACAATGAGCAGTTCTTC

size: NA
V: TRBV6-4
J: TRBJ2-1
length: 15
D: TRBD1
CDR3: CASSQGTGLRNEQFF
DNA: TGTGCCAGCAGCCAGGGGACAGGGCTTAGGAATGAGCAGTTCTTC

size: NA
V: TRBV5-4
J: TRBJ2-3
length: 16
D: NA
CDR3: CASSPPEQFVSDTQYF
DNA: TGTGCCAGCAGCCCCCCCGAACAGTTTGTGTCCGATACGCAGTATTTT

size: NA
V: TRBV19
J: TRBJ2-7
length: 13
D: TRBD2
CDR3: CASTELAGGEQYF
DNA: TGTGCCAGTACGGAACTAGCGGGAGGTGAGCAGTACTTC

size: NA
V: TRBV5-6
J: TRBJ2-1
length: 12
D: NA
CDR3: CASSLSGNEQFF
DNA: TGTGCCAGCAGCTTGTCCGGGAATGAGCAGTTCTTC

size: once
V: TRBV5-4
J: TRBJ1-1
length: 12
D: NA
CDR3: CASGPGNTEAFF
DNA: TGTGCCAGCGGCCCGGGGAACACTGAAGCTTTCTTT

size: NA
V: TRBV6-5
J: TRBJ2-1
length: 15
D: TRBD2
CDR3: CASRALAGDYHEQFF
DNA: TGTGCCAGCAGGGCCCTAGCGGGAGATTACCATGAGCAGTTCTTC

size: NA
V: TRBV27
J: TRBJ2-5
length: 20
D: TRBD2
CDR3: CASSRPRIFGAGGDQETQYF
DNA: TGTGCCAGCAGTCGCCCCCGAATCTTCGGAGCGGGAGGGGACCAAGAGACCCAGTACTTC

size: few
V: TRBV19
J: TRBJ2-1
length: 12
D: TRBD2
CDR3: CASTKGGGEQFF
DNA: TGTGCCAGTACAAAGGGCGGGGGTGAGCAGTTCTTC

size: NA
V: TRBV19
J: TRBJ1-3
length: 15
D: NA
CDR3: CASTRDRAYGNTIYF
DNA: TGTGCCAGTACCCGGGATAGAGCTTACGGAAACACCATATATTTT

size: NA
V: TRBV5-4
J: TRBJ2-1
length: 14
D: TRBD2
CDR3: CASSLELAVNEQFF
DNA: TGTGCCAGCAGCTTGGAACTAGCGGTAAATGAGCAGTTCTTC

size: NA
V: TRBV5-1
J: TRBJ1-2
length: 12
D: NA
CDR3: CASTQGRDGYTF
DNA: TGCGCCAGCACCCAGGGGCGGGATGGCTACACCTTC

size: few
V: TRBV6-5
J: TRBJ2-7
length: 13
D: NA
CDR3: CASSSPGGYEQYF
DNA: TGTGCCAGCAGTTCGCCCGGGGGCTACGAGCAGTACTTC

size: NA
V: TRBV30
J: TRBJ2-7
length: 16
D: NA
CDR3: CAWSVDWASSSYEQYF
DNA: TGTGCCTGGAGTGTAGATTGGGCTTCAAGCTCCTACGAGCAGTACTTC

size: few
V: TRBV28
J: TRBJ1-1
length: 13
D: NA
CDR3: CASSFGQNTEAFF
DNA: TGTGCCAGCAGTTTTGGACAGAACACTGAAGCTTTCTTT

size: NA
V: TRBV20-1
J: TRBJ1-2
length: 11
D: TRBD1
CDR3: CSAWTGYGYTF
DNA: TGCAGTGCTTGGACAGGGTATGGCTACACCTTC